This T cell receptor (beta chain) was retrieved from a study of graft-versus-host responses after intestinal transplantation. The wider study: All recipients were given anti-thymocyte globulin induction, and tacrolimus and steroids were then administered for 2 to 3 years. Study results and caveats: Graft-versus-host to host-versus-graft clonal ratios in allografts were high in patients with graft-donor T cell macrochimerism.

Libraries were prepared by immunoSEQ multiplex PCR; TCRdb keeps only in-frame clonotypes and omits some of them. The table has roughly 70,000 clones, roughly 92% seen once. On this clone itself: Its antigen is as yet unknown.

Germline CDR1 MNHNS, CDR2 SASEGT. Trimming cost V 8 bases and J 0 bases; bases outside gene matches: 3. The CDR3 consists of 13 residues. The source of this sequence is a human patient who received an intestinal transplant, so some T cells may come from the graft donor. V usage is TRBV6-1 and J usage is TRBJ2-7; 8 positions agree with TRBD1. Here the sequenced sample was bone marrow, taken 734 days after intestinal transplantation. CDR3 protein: CASRGQGSYEQYF. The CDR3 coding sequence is TGTGCCAGCCGAGGACAGGGCTCCTACGAGCAGTACTTC.